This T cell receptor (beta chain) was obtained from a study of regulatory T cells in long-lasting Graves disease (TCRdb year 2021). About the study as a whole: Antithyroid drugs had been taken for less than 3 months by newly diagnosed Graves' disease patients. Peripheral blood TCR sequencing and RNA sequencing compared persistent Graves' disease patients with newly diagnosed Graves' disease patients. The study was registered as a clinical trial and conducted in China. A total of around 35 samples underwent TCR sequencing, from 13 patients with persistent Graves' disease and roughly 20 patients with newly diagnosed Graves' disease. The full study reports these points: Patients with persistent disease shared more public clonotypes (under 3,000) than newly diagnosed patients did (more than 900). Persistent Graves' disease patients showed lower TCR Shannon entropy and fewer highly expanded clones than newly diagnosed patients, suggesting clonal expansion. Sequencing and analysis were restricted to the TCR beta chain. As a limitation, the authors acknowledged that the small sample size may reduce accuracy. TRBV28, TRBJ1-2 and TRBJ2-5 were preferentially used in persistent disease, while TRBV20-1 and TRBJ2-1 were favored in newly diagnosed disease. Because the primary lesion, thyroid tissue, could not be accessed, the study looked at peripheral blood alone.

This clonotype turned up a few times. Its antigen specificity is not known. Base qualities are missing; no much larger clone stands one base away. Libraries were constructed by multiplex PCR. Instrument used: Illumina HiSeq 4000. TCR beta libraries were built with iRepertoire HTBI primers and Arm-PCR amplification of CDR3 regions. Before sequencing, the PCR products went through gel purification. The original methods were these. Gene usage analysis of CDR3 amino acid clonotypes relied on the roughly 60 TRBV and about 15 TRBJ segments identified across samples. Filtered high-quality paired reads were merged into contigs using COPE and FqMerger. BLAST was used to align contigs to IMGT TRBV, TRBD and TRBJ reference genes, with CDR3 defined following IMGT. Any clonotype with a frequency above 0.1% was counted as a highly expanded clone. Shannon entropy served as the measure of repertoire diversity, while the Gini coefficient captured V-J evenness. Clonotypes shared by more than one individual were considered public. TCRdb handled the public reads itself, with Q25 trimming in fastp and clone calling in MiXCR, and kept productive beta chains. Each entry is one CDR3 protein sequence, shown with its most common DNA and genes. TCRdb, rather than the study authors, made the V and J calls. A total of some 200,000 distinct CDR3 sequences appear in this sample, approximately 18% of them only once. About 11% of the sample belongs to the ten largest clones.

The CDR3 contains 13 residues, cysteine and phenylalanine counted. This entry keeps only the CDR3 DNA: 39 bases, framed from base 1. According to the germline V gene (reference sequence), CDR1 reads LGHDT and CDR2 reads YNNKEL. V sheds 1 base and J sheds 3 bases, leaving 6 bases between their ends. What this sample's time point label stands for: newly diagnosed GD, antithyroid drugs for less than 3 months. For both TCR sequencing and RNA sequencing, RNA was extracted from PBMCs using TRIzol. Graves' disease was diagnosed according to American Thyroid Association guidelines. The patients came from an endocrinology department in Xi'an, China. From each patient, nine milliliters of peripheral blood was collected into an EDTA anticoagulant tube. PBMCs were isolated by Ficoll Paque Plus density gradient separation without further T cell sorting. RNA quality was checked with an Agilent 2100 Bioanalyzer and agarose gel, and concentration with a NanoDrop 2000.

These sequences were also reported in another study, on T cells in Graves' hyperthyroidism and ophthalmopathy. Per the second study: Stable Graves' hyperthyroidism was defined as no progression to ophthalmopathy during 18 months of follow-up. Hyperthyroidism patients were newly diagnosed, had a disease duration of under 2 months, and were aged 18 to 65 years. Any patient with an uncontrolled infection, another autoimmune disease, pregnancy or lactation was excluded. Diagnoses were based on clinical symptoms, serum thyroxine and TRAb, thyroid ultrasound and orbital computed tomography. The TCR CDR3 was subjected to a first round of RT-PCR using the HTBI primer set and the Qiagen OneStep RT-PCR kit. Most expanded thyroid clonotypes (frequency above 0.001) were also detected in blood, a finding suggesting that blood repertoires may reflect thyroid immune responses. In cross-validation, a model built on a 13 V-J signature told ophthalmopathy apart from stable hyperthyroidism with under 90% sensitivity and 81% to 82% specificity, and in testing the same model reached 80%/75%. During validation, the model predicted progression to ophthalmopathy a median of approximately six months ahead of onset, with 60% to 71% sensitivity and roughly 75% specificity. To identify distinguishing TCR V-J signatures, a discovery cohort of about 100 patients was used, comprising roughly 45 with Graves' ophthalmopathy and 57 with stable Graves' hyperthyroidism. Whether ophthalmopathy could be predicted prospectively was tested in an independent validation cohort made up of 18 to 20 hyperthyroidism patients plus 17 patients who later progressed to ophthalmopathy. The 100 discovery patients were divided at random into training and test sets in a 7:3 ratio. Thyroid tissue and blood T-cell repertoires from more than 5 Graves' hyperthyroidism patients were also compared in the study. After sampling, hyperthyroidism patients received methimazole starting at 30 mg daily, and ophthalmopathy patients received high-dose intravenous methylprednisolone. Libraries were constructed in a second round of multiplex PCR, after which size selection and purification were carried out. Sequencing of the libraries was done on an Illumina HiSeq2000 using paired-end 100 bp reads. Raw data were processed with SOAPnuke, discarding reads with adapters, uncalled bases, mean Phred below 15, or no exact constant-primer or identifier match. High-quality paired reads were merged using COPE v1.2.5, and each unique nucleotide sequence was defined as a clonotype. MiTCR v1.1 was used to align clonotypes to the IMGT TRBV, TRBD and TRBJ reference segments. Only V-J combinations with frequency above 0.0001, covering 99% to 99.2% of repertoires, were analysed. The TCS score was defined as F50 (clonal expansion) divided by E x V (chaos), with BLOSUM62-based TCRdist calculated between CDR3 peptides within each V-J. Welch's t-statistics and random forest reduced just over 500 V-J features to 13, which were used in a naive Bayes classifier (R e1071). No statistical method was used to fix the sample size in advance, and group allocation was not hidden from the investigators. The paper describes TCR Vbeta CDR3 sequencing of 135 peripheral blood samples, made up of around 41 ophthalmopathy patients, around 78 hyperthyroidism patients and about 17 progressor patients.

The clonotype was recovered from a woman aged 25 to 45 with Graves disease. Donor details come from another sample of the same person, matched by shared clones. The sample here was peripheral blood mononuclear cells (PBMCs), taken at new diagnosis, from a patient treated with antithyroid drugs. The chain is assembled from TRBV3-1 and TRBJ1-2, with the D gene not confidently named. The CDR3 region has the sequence CASSQGGYYGYTF. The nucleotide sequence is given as TGTGCCAGCAGCCAAGGGGGTTACTATGGCTACACCTTC.